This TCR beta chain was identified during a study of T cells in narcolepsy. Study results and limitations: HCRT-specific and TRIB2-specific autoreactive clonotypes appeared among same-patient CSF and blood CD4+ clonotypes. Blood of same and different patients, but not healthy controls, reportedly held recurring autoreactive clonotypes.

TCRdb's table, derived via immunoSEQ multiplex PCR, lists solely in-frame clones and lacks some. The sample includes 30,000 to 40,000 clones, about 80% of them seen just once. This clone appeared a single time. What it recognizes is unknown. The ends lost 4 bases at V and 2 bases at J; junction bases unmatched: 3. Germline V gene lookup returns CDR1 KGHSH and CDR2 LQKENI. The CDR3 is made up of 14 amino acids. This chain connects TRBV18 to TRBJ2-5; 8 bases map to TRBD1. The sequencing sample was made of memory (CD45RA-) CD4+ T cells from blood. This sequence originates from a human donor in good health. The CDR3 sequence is CASSLGTGQETQYF. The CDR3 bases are TGTGCCAGCTCACTTGGGACAGGTCAAGAGACCCAGTACTTC.